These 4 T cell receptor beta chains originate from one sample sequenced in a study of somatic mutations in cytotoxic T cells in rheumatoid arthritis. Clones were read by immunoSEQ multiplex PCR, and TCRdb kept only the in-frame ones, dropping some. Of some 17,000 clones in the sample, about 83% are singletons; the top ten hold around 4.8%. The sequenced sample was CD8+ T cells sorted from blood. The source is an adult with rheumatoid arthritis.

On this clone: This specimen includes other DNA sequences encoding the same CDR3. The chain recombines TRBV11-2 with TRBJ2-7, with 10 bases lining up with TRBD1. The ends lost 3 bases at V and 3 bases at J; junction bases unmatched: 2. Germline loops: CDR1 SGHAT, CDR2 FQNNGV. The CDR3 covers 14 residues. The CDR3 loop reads CASSFGTGVYEQYF. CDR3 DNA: TGTGCCAGCAGCTTCGGGACAGGGGTCTACGAGCAGTACTTC.

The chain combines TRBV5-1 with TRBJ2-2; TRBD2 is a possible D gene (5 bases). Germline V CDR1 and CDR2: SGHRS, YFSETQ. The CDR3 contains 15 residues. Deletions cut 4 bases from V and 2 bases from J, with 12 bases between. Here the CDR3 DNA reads TGCGCCAGCAGCCGGAGAGGGCTCAACACCGGGGAGCTGTTTTTT. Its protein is CASSRRGLNTGELFF.

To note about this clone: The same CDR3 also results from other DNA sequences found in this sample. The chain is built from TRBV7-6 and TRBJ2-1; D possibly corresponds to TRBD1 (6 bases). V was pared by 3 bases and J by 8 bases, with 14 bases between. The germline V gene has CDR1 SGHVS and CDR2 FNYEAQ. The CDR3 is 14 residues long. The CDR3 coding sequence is TGTGCCAGCAGCTTGGGGGCCCCCGGCGATGAGCAGTTCTTC. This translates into CASSLGAPGDEQFF.

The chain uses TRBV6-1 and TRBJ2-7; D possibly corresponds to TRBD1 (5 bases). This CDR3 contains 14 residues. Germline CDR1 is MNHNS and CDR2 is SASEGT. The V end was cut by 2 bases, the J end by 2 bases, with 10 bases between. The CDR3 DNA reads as TGTGCCAGCAGTGAAAATCCGGACACCTACGAGCAGTACTTC. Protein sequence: CASSENPDTYEQYF.